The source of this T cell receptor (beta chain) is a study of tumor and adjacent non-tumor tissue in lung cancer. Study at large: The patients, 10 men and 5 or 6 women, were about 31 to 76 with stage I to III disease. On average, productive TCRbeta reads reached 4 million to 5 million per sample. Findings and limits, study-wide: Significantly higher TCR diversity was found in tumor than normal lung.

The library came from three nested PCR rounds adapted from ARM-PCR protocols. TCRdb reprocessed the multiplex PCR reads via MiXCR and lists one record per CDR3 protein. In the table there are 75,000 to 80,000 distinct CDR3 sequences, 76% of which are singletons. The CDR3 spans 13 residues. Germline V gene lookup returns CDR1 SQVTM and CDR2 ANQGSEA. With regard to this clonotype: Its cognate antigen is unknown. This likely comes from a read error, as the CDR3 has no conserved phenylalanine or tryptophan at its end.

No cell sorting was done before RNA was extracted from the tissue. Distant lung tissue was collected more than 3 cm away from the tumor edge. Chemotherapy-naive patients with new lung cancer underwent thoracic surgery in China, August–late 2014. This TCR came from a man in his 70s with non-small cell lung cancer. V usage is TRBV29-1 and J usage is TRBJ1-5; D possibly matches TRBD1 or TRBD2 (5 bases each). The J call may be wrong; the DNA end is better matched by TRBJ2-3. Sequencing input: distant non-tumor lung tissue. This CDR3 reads CRVEEGLGQPQYL. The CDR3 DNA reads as TGCAGGGTTGAAGAGGGGCTAGGTCAGCCCCAGTATCTT.